Following are 28 T cell receptor beta chains from one sample sequenced in a study of blood T cells in healthy people across ages. The use of a sample-barcoded 5' primer and a J-beta primer mix characterized a second PCR of about 6 to 12 cycles. MiXCR, applied by TCRdb to the 5' RACE reads, yields one record per CDR3 protein. Among around 850,000 distinct CDR3 sequences, under 40% were seen once, and the ten largest hold around 13%. Source material: blood. The receptors originated from a man aged 18-30 years in good health.

This clonotype has only a few counts. An end of the junction differs from the germline gene, which may be a read error. V usage is TRBV12-3 or TRBV12-4 and J usage is TRBJ1-6; TRBD1 matches at 7 bases. This CDR3 spans 16 amino acids. The CDR3: CASSFTGVSYNSPLHF. The CDR3 nucleotides are TGTGCCAGCAGTTTCACAGGGGTCTCCTATAATTCGCCCCTCCACTTT.

V and J are TRBV15 and TRBJ1-1; D is perhaps TRBD1 (5 bases). From germline, CDR1 is LNHNV and CDR2 YYDKDF (reference sequence). This CDR3 region has 16 residues. V was clipped by 3 bases and J by 1 base, with 15 bases between them. The CDR3 DNA reads TGTGCCACCAGCAGTGCCCCGGGGGTGGGGAACACTGAAGCTTTCTTT. This codes for CATSSAPGVGNTEAFF.

This clonotype has just a few counts. The rearrangement joins TRBV12-3 or TRBV12-4 to TRBJ1-5, with 9 bases lining up with TRBD1. V lost 6 bases and J lost 6; bases outside the gene matches: 3. The CDR3 spans 13 residues. The CDR3 is CASRGTGPQPQHF. CDR3 nucleotides: TGTGCCAGCAGAGGGACAGGGCCTCAGCCCCAGCATTTT.

In its sample, this clonotype was seen a few times. V gene TRBV6-1 combines with J gene TRBJ2-5, with D perhaps matching TRBD2 (6 bases). Germline V lookup: CDR1 MNHNS, CDR2 SASEGT. The CDR3 covers 14 residues. Trimming took 3 bases from V and 1 from J, leaving 9 bases between them. CDR3 nucleotides: TGTGCCAGCAGTGACCCTAGCGTCCAAGAGACCCAGTACTTC. Its protein product is CASSDPSVQETQYF.

This chain joins TRBV4-3 and TRBJ2-2, with D tentatively TRBD1 (5 bases). Trimming stripped 7 bases from V and 4 bases from J, with 13 bases between. Germline V gene data show CDR1 as LGHNA and CDR2 as YSLEER. The CDR3 contains 14 residues. This CDR3 reads CASTTDSFTGELFF. CDR3 sequence (DNA): TGCGCCAGCACCACCGACAGCTTCACCGGGGAGCTGTTTTTT.

As regards this clonotype: The junction and the germline gene differ at one end; a read error may be behind it. The CDR3 region is CTSSHSTGSYEQYF. The CDR3 DNA is TGTACCAGCAGTCACTCGACAGGCTCCTACGAGCAGTACTTC. The V gene is TRBV6-2 or TRBV6-3, the J gene TRBJ2-4, with D perhaps matching TRBD1 (6 bases). The end of the DNA is better explained by TRBJ2-7, so the J call may be wrong. Per germline, CDR1 MNHEY and CDR2 SVGEGT. The CDR3 is 14 residues long.

This chain links TRBV29-1 with TRBJ1-3; the D is unclear. Trimming cost V 5 bases and J 4 bases, with 12 bases left between them. Germline loops: CDR1 SQVTM, CDR2 ANQGSEA. The CDR3 consists of 13 residues. The CDR3 bases are TGCAGCGTTTTTCTCGGAGGAGGAAACACCATATATTTT. This sequence encodes CSVFLGGGNTIYF.

CDR3 protein: CASSLGGGATGELFF. Written as DNA, the CDR3 is TGCGCCAGCAGCTTGGGGGGAGGAGCCACCGGGGAGCTGTTTTTT. This chain uses TRBV5-1 with TRBJ2-2, with TRBD2 as a possible D gene (6 bases). The V gene's germline CDR1 is SGHRS and CDR2 YFSETQ. Deletions cut 0 bases from V and 4 bases from J, with 10 bases between. The CDR3 totals 15 residues.

DNA for the CDR3: TGTGCCAGCAGCTTAGTGGGGGCCCCGCGTACTGAAGCTTTCTTT. This translates into CASSLVGAPRTEAFF. This chain joins TRBV11-3 and TRBJ1-1; maybe TRBD1 (6 bases). V dropped 1 base and J dropped 5 bases, with 14 bases sitting between them. The CDR3 loop spans 15 amino acids. The V gene's germline CDR1 is SGHNT and CDR2 YENEEA.

This rearrangement joins TRBV18 to TRBJ2-2, with 8 nucleotides matching TRBD1. Per germline, CDR1 KGHSH and CDR2 LQKENI. V trimming: 0 bases; J trimming: 0 bases; junction bases outside the gene matches: 0. The CDR3 totals 16 residues. The CDR3 nucleotides read TGTGCCAGCTCACCACCGACAGGGGCGAACACCGGGGAGCTGTTTTTT. Protein: CASSPPTGANTGELFF.

This clonotype was counted a few times. The chain links TRBV3-1 to TRBJ2-3, with D possibly TRBD1 on 6 matching bases. Between the trimmed V and J ends, which lost 1 base and 2 bases, there was a span of 16 bases. Germline values: CDR1 LGHDT, CDR2 YNNKEL (reference sequence). The CDR3 sequence is 17 residues long. The CDR3 DNA reads as TGTGCCAGCAGCCAAGGTTTGGGGGCGACTATCACAGATACGCAGTATTTT. This gives the protein CASSQGLGATITDTQYF.

This clonotype was seen a handful of times. The rearrangement links TRBV2 to TRBJ1-2; D possibly corresponds to TRBD1 (5 bases). V lost 0 bases and J 7 bases, leaving 15 bases between the germline ends. Per the germline V gene, CDR1 is SNHLY and CDR2 is FYNNEI. The CDR3 runs 15 residues. The CDR3 loop reads CASSEARQNTGGYTF. DNA of the CDR3: TGTGCCAGCAGTGAAGCGCGACAAAATACAGGTGGCTACACCTTC.

This clonotype was counted a single time. CDR3 bases: TGTGCCAGCAGTTACTCCACTAGCGGGGGGCCACCCTACAATGAGCAGTACTTC. Translating gives CASSYSTSGGPPYNEQYF. The V call is TRBV6-2 or TRBV6-3, the J call TRBJ2-5; 12 bases are shared with TRBD2. Per germline, CDR1 MNHEY and CDR2 SVGEGT. The V segment lost 0 bases and the J segment 11 bases; nucleotides outside the gene matches: 16. The CDR3 contains 18 residues.

Only a few counts were recorded for this clonotype. The V gene is TRBV12-3 or TRBV12-4, the J gene TRBJ2-5; unclear D gene. The CDR3 sequence is 14 residues long. V dropped 5 bases and J dropped 4 bases, with 14 bases sitting between them. The CDR3 region has the DNA TGTGCCAGCAGTGTGGTGATGGCCCGAGAGACCCAGTACTTC. Amino acids: CASSVVMARETQYF.

The chain joins TRBV12-3 or TRBV12-4 to TRBJ2-4; the D gene is possibly TRBD1 (6 bases). TRBJ2-5 explains the end of the DNA better; the J call may be wrong. This CDR3 contains 14 residues. DNA of the CDR3: TGTGCCAGCAGTTTTCAGGGGCCAATAGGGACCCAGTACTTC. Its translation is CASSFQGPIGTQYF.

In its sample, this clonotype was seen a few times. V and J are TRBV7-2 and TRBJ2-1; a possible D gene is TRBD1 (6 bases). V was cut by 4 bases and J by 4 bases, with 17 bases left in between. Germline loops: CDR1 SGHTA, CDR2 FQGNSA. This CDR3 spans 16 amino acids. The CDR3 bases are TGTGCCAGCAGCTCGACTTCCGGGACACCTTACAATGAGCAGTTCTTC. Protein product: CASSSTSGTPYNEQFF.

The rearrangement links TRBV27 to TRBJ1-1, with 7 bases that match TRBD1. The CDR3 runs to 14 residues. Germline CDR1 MNHEY, CDR2 SMNVEV (reference sequence). V gave up 7 bases and J gave up 1 base; unmatched junction bases: 6. The DNA of the CDR3 is TGTGCCAGCACCACGACAGGGAAGAACACTGAAGCTTTCTTT. This encodes CASTTTGKNTEAFF.

In its sample, this clonotype was seen many times. The rearrangement uses TRBV29-1 and TRBJ2-1; 8 bases match TRBD1. Germline CDR1 SQVTM, CDR2 ANQGSEA. The CDR3 loop spans 17 amino acids. V lost 1 base to trimming and J lost 5 bases; unmatched junction nucleotides: 13. CDR3 protein: CSVEGPRGHSGDNEQFF. The DNA for the CDR3 is TGCAGCGTTGAAGGACCCAGGGGGCACTCTGGGGACAATGAGCAGTTCTTC.

As for this clonotype: Possible read error: a much larger clone is one base away. CDR3 protein: CSAETSPDTQYF. CDR3 bases: TGCAGTGCCGAGACTAGCCCAGATACGCAGTATTTT. The chain recombines TRBV20-1 with TRBJ2-3; 7 bases are a match to TRBD2. The CDR3 is 12 residues long. The ends lost 6 bases at V and 4 bases at J; junction bases unmatched: 4. CDR1 and CDR2 (germline): DFQATT, SNEGSKA (reference sequence).

The chain uses TRBV7-2 and TRBJ1-1, with D perhaps matching TRBD1 (6 bases). Germline CDR1 and CDR2: SGHTA and FQGNSA. This CDR3 is 16 amino acids long. The V and J ends lost 4 bases and 1 base respectively, with 16 bases between them. The CDR3 region is CASSSGAGTPNTEAFF. CDR3 DNA: TGTGCCAGCAGCTCCGGAGCCGGGACACCGAACACTGAAGCTTTCTTT.

This clonotype was detected ten times or more. The chain recombines TRBV20-1 with TRBJ2-1; the D gene is possibly TRBD1 (5 bases). Germline CDR1 reads DFQATT; CDR2 reads SNEGSKA (reference sequence). There are 15 residues in the CDR3. V lost 5 bases, J lost 2 bases, and 16 bases lay in between. In nucleotides, the CDR3 is TGCAGTGCTCAGGGAACTTACCGGACCTACAATGAGCAGTTCTTC. Amino acids: CSAQGTYRTYNEQFF.

This clonotype was found a few times. The CDR3 bases are TGCAGTACCCGGGGGGGAAGGATGAACACTGAAGCTTTCTTT. It codes for CSTRGGRMNTEAFF. J is TRBJ1-1 and V is TRBV20-1; D may be TRBD1 (5 bases). This CDR3 region has 14 residues. Between the trimmed V and J ends, which lost 8 bases and 0 bases, there was a span of 16 bases. Germline V gene lookup returns CDR1 DFQATT and CDR2 SNEGSKA (reference sequence).

This clonotype has ten or more counts. The rearrangement joins TRBV20-1 to TRBJ2-1; D might be TRBD2 (6 bases). Germline loops: CDR1 DFQATT, CDR2 SNEGSKA (reference sequence). The V gene lost 7 bases and the J gene lost 4 bases, with 14 bases spanning the gap. This CDR3 spans 13 amino acids. The CDR3 protein is CSGRLVPYNEQFF. The CDR3 DNA sequence: TGCAGTGGGCGACTAGTTCCTTACAATGAGCAGTTCTTC.

CDR3 protein: CASRTETNEETQYF. CDR3 coding DNA: TGTGCCAGCCGCACGGAGACTAACGAAGAGACCCAGTACTTC. The chain has TRBV7-2 and TRBJ2-7; D is perhaps TRBD2 (5 bases). The end of the DNA is better explained by TRBJ2-5, so the J call may be wrong. Germline-derived CDR1 and CDR2 are SGHTA and FQGNSA. CDR3 length equals 14 residues.

This clonotype was picked up a small number of times. This rearrangement joins TRBV6-2 or TRBV6-3 to TRBJ2-1; TRBD2 matches 11 bases. CDR3 length: 18 residues. CDR1 and CDR2 from the germline V gene are MNHEY and SVGEGT. V lost 4 bases, J lost 0 bases, and 8 bases stayed unmatched. Written as DNA, the CDR3 is TGTGCCAGCAGTTGGACGGTGGGACTAGCGGACTCCTACAATGAGCAGTTCTTC. Its translation: CASSWTVGLADSYNEQFF.

In the case of this clonotype: With a much larger clone just one base away, this may be a read error. The chain links TRBV9 to TRBJ2-7; the D call may be TRBD1 or TRBD2 (5 bases each). The CDR3 has 14 amino acids. Germline V CDR1 and CDR2: SGDLS, YYNGEE. V was shortened by 6 bases and J by 4 bases, with 17 bases between the two germline ends. The CDR3 bases are TGTGCCAGCATGGCTAGGGGACCTCTTTACGAGCAGTACTTC. Amino acid sequence: CASMARGPLYEQYF.

This clonotype was picked up many times. The V and J genes are TRBV27 and TRBJ1-6, with 7 bases that match TRBD1. The CDR3 is 16 residues long. Germline-derived CDR1 and CDR2 are MNHEY and SMNVEV (reference sequence). Germline trimming cut 4 bases from V and 6 bases from J; bases unmatched to any gene: 9. This CDR3 is CASSSSGTVINSPLHF. CDR3 coding DNA: TGTGCCAGCAGTTCGTCCGGGACAGTCATTAATTCACCCCTCCACTTT.

This chain uses TRBV6-6 with TRBJ1-4; 11 bases line up with TRBD1. The CDR3 consists of 15 residues. The germline CDR1 and CDR2 sequences are MNHNY and SVGAGI (reference sequence). With 0 bases clipped from V and 7 bases from J, the junction kept 1 base outside the gene matches. This chain's CDR3 is CASSYSGQGVEKLFF. DNA for the CDR3: TGTGCCAGCAGTTACTCGGGACAGGGGGTTGAAAAACTGTTTTTT.